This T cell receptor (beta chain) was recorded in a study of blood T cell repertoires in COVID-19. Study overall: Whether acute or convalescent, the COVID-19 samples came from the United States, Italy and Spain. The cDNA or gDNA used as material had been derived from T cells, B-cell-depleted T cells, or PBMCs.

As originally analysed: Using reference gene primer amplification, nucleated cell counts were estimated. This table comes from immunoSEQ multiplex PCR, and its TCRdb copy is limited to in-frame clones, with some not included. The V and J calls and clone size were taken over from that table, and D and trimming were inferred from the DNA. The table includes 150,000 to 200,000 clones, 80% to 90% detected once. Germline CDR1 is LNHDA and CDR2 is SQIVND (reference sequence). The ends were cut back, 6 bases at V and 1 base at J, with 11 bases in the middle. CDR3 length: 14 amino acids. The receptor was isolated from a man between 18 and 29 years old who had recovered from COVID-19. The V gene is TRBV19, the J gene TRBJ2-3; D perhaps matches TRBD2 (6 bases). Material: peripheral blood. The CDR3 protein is CASRMPGGTDTQYF. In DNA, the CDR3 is TGTGCCAGTAGGATGCCGGGAGGCACAGATACGCAGTATTTT.